This TCR beta chain was sequenced during a study of T-cell reconstitution after alpha-beta-depleted transplantation in children. A remark on this clonotype: The antigen is undetermined.

As it was prepared, the TCRbeta library received unique molecular identifiers. One entry per CDR3 protein results from TCRdb running MiXCR on the PCR reads. The sample has about 1,000,000 distinct CDR3 sequences; roughly 29% are singletons. Study outcomes and limitations: Roughly two months post-transplant, alpha-beta T cells reportedly originated from several hundred graft clones that had expanded. Diversity of TCRbeta at day 60 was high in some patients, arising from surviving recipient T cells and thymic progenitors.

This CDR3 has 13 residues. Germline V lookup: CDR1 SGHDT, CDR2 YYEEEE. Trimming took 9 bases from V and 0 from J, leaving 10 bases between them. The chain combines TRBV5-6 with TRBJ1-3, with D unresolved. The sequenced sample was PBMCs, mostly from graft donor cells, obtained 360 days after TCRalphabeta/CD19-depleted stem cell transplant. The source is a boy under two years old who had a stem cell transplant for SCID, so the T cells may come from the graft donor. CDR3 amino acids: CATRPFSGNTIYF. The CDR3 coding sequence is TGTGCCACCCGACCATTCTCTGGAAACACCATATATTTT.